Following are 21 T cell receptor beta chains from one sample sequenced in a study of response to subunit inactivated influenza vaccine. TCRdb passed the RT-PCR reads through MiXCR, listing each CDR3 protein once. This repertoire shows 490,000 or so distinct CDR3 sequences, 7.6% found once; its top ten account for 10% to 15%. Sequencing was performed on PBMCs from blood, taken roughly 24 months after vaccination. These receptors originate from a man aged 50-75 years who received an inactivated influenza vaccine.

V is TRBV10-3 and J is TRBJ1-1, with 10 bases aligning to TRBD1. The CDR3 runs 15 residues. Germline CDR1 reads ENHRY; CDR2 reads SYGVKD. V lost 6 bases to trimming and J lost 12 bases; unmatched junction nucleotides: 16. The CDR3 DNA reads as TGTGCCATCAGAACAACCCCGGGACAGGGGTTTTGGACTTTCTTT. It yields the protein CAIRTTPGQGFWTFF.

The V and J genes are TRBV7-6 and TRBJ2-3; D is unclear. Between the trimmed V and J ends, which lost 3 bases and 1 base, there was a span of 14 bases. This CDR3 has 16 residues. The germline V gene has CDR1 SGHVS and CDR2 FNYEAQ. The CDR3 sequence: CASSLGNKGGTDTQYF. CDR3 in DNA: TGTGCCAGCAGCTTGGGAAATAAAGGCGGCACAGATACGCAGTATTTT. Full variable domain (remainder filled in from reference TRBV7-6 and TRBJ2-3): GAGVSQSPRYKVTKRGQDVALRCDPISGHVSLYWYRQALGQGPEFLTYFNYEAQQDKSGLPNDRFSAERPEGSISTLTIQRTEQRDSAMYRCASSLGNKGGTDTQYFGPGTRLTVL.

This clonotype was recorded at least ten times. This chain connects TRBV13 to TRBJ2-3; 13 bases align to TRBD2. The CDR3 sequence is 19 residues long. The V gene end was trimmed by 6 bases and the J gene end by 4 bases; junction bases not matched to a gene: 16. The V gene's germline CDR1 is PRHDT and CDR2 FYEKMQ (reference sequence). CDR3 coding DNA: TGTGCCAGCAGTTACGTTTGGACTAGCGGGAGCACGGGGGCAGATACGCAGTATTTT. It encodes CASSYVWTSGSTGADTQYF.

This clonotype has at least ten counts. The rearrangement links TRBV6-2 or TRBV6-3 to TRBJ2-3, with no clear D. The CDR3 spans 15 residues. The germline gives CDR1 MNHEY, CDR2 SVGEGT. Trimming removed 5 bases from V and 0 bases from J, with 12 bases in between. In nucleotides, the CDR3 is TGTGCCAGCAGTACTACTCCGTCCAGCACAGATACGCAGTATTTT. Protein product: CASSTTPSSTDTQYF.

The CDR3 nucleotides read TGTGCCAGCAGTTTACCCTCGGGACGGACCACAGATACGCAGTATTTT. The encoded protein is CASSLPSGRTTDTQYF. The chain combines TRBV28 with TRBJ2-3; D may be TRBD1 or TRBD2 (5 bases each). The CDR3 runs 16 residues. The germline gives CDR1 MDHEN, CDR2 SYDVKM. The V gene lost 2 bases and the J gene lost 2 bases, with 14 bases spanning the gap.

This chain links TRBV4-3 with TRBJ1-5, with 12 bases aligning to TRBD1. This CDR3 region has 20 residues. The V segment lost 1 base and the J segment 2 bases; nucleotides outside the gene matches: 12. CDR1 LGHNA and CDR2 YSLEER come from the germline V gene. The CDR3 sequence: CASSQGLGQGAPGGNQPQHF. The CDR3 bases are TGCGCCAGCAGCCAAGGGTTGGGACAGGGGGCGCCGGGCGGCAATCAGCCCCAGCATTTT.

This clonotype has just a few counts. V and J are TRBV6-5 and TRBJ1-4, with D possibly TRBD1 on 5 matching bases. Deletions cut 2 bases from V and 7 bases from J, with 14 bases between. The CDR3 extends over 15 amino acids. Germline V gene lookup returns CDR1 MNHEY and CDR2 SVGAGI. The CDR3 reads CASSYRIGAGEKLFF. CDR3 bases: TGTGCCAGCAGTTACCGCATAGGGGCGGGTGAAAAACTGTTTTTT.

The chain joins TRBV6-1 to TRBJ1-3; D might be TRBD1 (6 bases). This CDR3 spans 17 amino acids. V lost 6 bases and J lost 8, with 26 bases in between. Germline V lookup: CDR1 MNHNS, CDR2 SASEGT. The CDR3 region is CASSRRSRRGAKDTIYF. CDR3 nucleotides: TGTGCCAGCAGCCGGAGGTCCAGACGGGGGGCAAAAGACACCATATATTTT.

This clonotype was counted many times. The rearrangement joins TRBV28 to TRBJ2-2, with 8 bases fitting TRBD1. The CDR3 contains 15 residues. Trimming at V came to 6 bases and at J to 4 bases, leaving 7 bases not matched to a gene. The germline V gene encodes CDR1 MDHEN and CDR2 SYDVKM. CDR3 DNA: TGTGCCAGCAGCTCGCGGGACAGGTCCACCGGGGAGCTGTTTTTT. Protein: CASSSRDRSTGELFF.

The chain combines TRBV4-2 with TRBJ2-3; TRBD2 matches at 7 bases. The CDR3 has 17 residues. V shed 4 bases, J shed 2 bases, and the junction held 12 bases outside the gene matches. Germline CDR1 and CDR2: LGHNA and YNFKEQ. CDR3 DNA: TGTGCCAGCAGCCCTACTGGGCTAGCGGTACCCACAGATACGCAGTATTTT. The encoded protein is CASSPTGLAVPTDTQYF.

A few counts support this clonotype. The rearrangement joins TRBV10-3 to TRBJ2-1; the D is unclear. Trimming took 2 bases from V and 0 from J, leaving 8 bases between them. The germline gives CDR1 ENHRY, CDR2 SYGVKD. The CDR3 is made up of 15 amino acids. CDR3 sequence (DNA): TGTGCCATCAGTGAGGACAAGAGCTCCTACAATGAGCAGTTCTTC. Its translation is CAISEDKSSYNEQFF.

V is TRBV20-1 and J is TRBJ1-2, with D tentatively TRBD1 (6 bases). Germline CDR1 DFQATT, CDR2 SNEGSKA (reference sequence). V was trimmed by 3 bases and J by 6 bases, leaving 20 bases between them. The CDR3 loop spans 15 amino acids. CDR3 sequence (DNA): TGCAGTGCTAGTAGCCCGGACGGGGGCGCGGATGGCTACACCTTC. Translation gives CSASSPDGGADGYTF.

This clonotype has more than one count but fewer than ten. V usage is TRBV6-5 and J usage is TRBJ2-5, with D possibly matching TRBD1 (6 bases). CDR3 length equals 15 residues. Trimming took 0 bases from V and 5 from J, leaving 13 bases between them. Germline CDR1 and CDR2: MNHEY and SVGAGI. CDR3 sequence (DNA): TGTGCCAGCAGTTACTCGTCACAGGGCCGGGAGACCCAGTACTTC. Amino acid sequence: CASSYSSQGRETQYF.

This clonotype appeared a few times. V is TRBV6-2 or TRBV6-3 and J is TRBJ1-2; D remains unclear. Looked up from germline, CDR1 is MNHEY and CDR2 is SVGEGT. Trimming stripped 2 bases from V and 4 bases from J, with 11 bases between. CDR3 size: 14 residues. CDR3 DNA sequence: TGTGCCAGCAGTTACAGTGACCGGAGCTATGGCTACACCTTC. Its translation: CASSYSDRSYGYTF.

V gene TRBV20-1 combines with J gene TRBJ2-1; 9 bases are a match to TRBD1. The CDR3 consists of 14 residues. Germline CDR1 DFQATT, CDR2 SNEGSKA (reference sequence). CDR3 coding DNA: TGCAGCCTCACCTCGGGACAGGGTATATATGAGCAGTTCTTC. Its translation is CSLTSGQGIYEQFF.

Many counts were recorded for this clonotype. CDR3 bases: TGCGCCAGCAGTGAAGAAGTTGGGACAGGGCGAAGAGGCTACACCTTC. It encodes CASSEEVGTGRRGYTF. The V call is TRBV10-2, the J call TRBJ1-2; 9 bases fit TRBD1. Trimming removed 3 bases from V and 8 bases from J; junction bases left unmatched: 13. Germline V gene sequence: CDR1 WSHSY, CDR2 SAAADI. The CDR3 spans 16 residues.

This chain links TRBV29-1 with TRBJ2-5; 11 bases are a match to TRBD1. V gave up 6 bases and J gave up 4 bases; unmatched junction bases: 1. This CDR3 has 12 amino acids. Germline CDR1 SQVTM, CDR2 ANQGSEA. The CDR3 region has the DNA TGCAGCGTGGGGACAGGGGGAGAGACCCAGTACTTC. Residues: CSVGTGGETQYF.

This clonotype was detected only a few times. This chain joins TRBV20-1 and TRBJ1-5, with D perhaps TRBD1 (5 bases). CDR3 length: 20 residues. Between the trimmed V and J ends, which lost 0 bases and 3 bases, there was a span of 27 bases. Germline assignment: CDR1 DFQATT and CDR2 SNEGSKA (reference sequence). CDR3 coding DNA: TGCAGTGCTAGAGATGTAACCGGGACTGTCCCCCAGGTCGACAATCAGCCCCAGCATTTT. This translates into CSARDVTGTVPQVDNQPQHF.

This clonotype was observed a few times. The J gene is TRBJ2-5, the V gene TRBV4-3; TRBD2 matches 9 bases. Germline assignment: CDR1 LGHNA and CDR2 YSLEER. V lost 0 bases to trimming and J lost 5 bases; unmatched junction nucleotides: 16. This CDR3 spans 19 amino acids. The CDR3 sequence is CASSQDLISGGTLGETQYF. The DNA of the CDR3 is TGCGCCAGCAGCCAAGACCTGATTAGCGGGGGCACTCTAGGGGAGACCCAGTACTTC.

The chain links TRBV24-1 to TRBJ2-2; possibly TRBD1 for D (6 bases). The CDR3 length is 15 residues. The ends were cut back, 5 bases at V and 1 base at J, with 10 bases in the middle. Germline lookup yields CDR1 KGHDR and CDR2 SFDVKD. The CDR3 DNA sequence: TGTGCCACCAGTGTTTCGGGACAGAACACCGGGGAGCTGTTTTTT. This translates into CATSVSGQNTGELFF.

This chain connects TRBV12-3 or TRBV12-4 to TRBJ2-1; TRBD1 matches at 7 bases. The V segment lost 1 base and the J segment 1 base; nucleotides outside the gene matches: 10. This CDR3 has 18 amino acids. The CDR3, as DNA: TGTGCCAGCAGTTTAGGGCAAACAGGGGTTCGATCCTACAATGAGCAGTTCTTC. Its translation is CASSLGQTGVRSYNEQFF.